What follows are 12 T cell receptor beta chains derived from one specimen sequenced in a study of blood T cells in healthy people across ages. Primed by a sample-barcoded 5' primer and a J-beta primer mix, a second PCR proceeded for about 6 to 11 cycles. In TCRdb, the 5' RACE reads were re-called with MiXCR into one record per CDR3 protein. The sample shows 800,000 to 1,300,000 distinct CDR3 sequences, 20% to 25% of them seen only once. These same records also appear under a second study, on T cells of mothers and their children.

The sample comprised blood. The receptors stem from a girl aged 2 to 10 in good health.

A few counts support this clonotype. The chain carries TRBV29-1 and TRBJ2-7, with D possibly being TRBD1 or TRBD2 (5 bases each). The CDR3 has 13 residues. V shed 4 bases and J shed 5 bases, with 15 bases lying between them. Germline-derived CDR1 and CDR2 are SQVTM and ANQGSEA. The CDR3 region is CSVGGRLRDEQYF. The CDR3 DNA reads TGCAGCGTTGGGGGACGTCTTCGGGACGAGCAGTACTTC.

The sample holds a few counts of this clonotype. The chain links TRBV20-1 to TRBJ2-1, with 9 bases aligning to TRBD2. Germline V gene data show CDR1 as DFQATT and CDR2 as SNEGSKA (reference sequence). There are 13 residues in the CDR3. V lost 5 bases, J lost 4 bases, and 3 bases stayed unmatched. The CDR3 DNA reads TGCAGTGCTCCGACTAGCGGATACAATGAGCAGTTCTTC. Encoded protein: CSAPTSGYNEQFF.

The J gene is TRBJ2-7, the V gene TRBV29-1; the match to TRBD2 covers 8 bases. Germline CDR1 SQVTM, CDR2 ANQGSEA. J lost 6 bases, V lost 5 bases, and 9 bases had no gene match. The CDR3 sequence is 13 residues long. The DNA for the CDR3 is TGCAGCGTTTTATACAGCGGGAGCGCCGAGCAGTACTTC. It yields the protein CSVLYSGSAEQYF.

J is TRBJ2-2 and V is TRBV20-1, with 8 nucleotides matching TRBD2. The CDR3 runs 15 residues. The germline CDR1 and CDR2 sequences are DFQATT and SNEGSKA (reference sequence). Trimming cost V 4 bases and J 7 bases; bases outside gene matches: 11. The CDR3 sequence is CSAKEIAGRGGELFF. CDR3 sequence (DNA): TGCAGTGCTAAAGAGATAGCGGGGAGGGGCGGGGAGCTGTTTTTT.

In this sample, this clonotype turned up a few times. The chain has TRBV20-1 and TRBJ2-1, with D possibly TRBD2 on 5 matching bases. This CDR3 has 11 residues. V lost 7 bases and J lost 15, with 19 bases in between. Germline assignment: CDR1 DFQATT and CDR2 SNEGSKA (reference sequence). DNA for the CDR3: TGCAGTGTAGTCTCCAGCGGAAGGAGGTTCTTC. Protein product: CSVVSSGRRFF.

The chain uses TRBV4-3 and TRBJ2-1, with 7 bases matching TRBD2. CDR3 length: 14 amino acids. Germline assignment: CDR1 LGHNA and CDR2 YSLEER. V lost 3 bases to trimming and J lost 7 bases; unmatched junction nucleotides: 6. The CDR3 coding sequence is TGCGCCAGCAGCCAGGTGGGGGGGATAAATGAGCAGTTCTTC. As protein: CASSQVGGINEQFF.

This clonotype was counted a few times. The chain carries TRBV24-1 and TRBJ2-1; 9 nucleotides match TRBD2. Germline values: CDR1 KGHDR, CDR2 SFDVKD. After removal of 3 bases from V and 4 bases from J, the junction contained 6 bases not matched to a gene. CDR3 size: 16 residues. CDR3 sequence: CATSDRSGGIYNEQFF. The CDR3 region has the DNA TGTGCCACCAGTGATAGGAGCGGGGGGATTTACAATGAGCAGTTCTTC.

This rearrangement joins TRBV2 to TRBJ2-5; D possibly uses TRBD1 or TRBD2 (5 bases each). Germline loops: CDR1 SNHLY, CDR2 FYNNEI. Trimming cost V 10 bases and J 3 bases, with 18 bases left between them. This CDR3 spans 14 amino acids. CDR3 protein: CAIQPGPREETQYF. The CDR3 bases are TGTGCCATCCAACCGGGACCCCGAGAAGAGACCCAGTACTTC.

This chain connects TRBV28 to TRBJ2-7; TRBD2 might be the D (6 bases). Trimming removed 6 bases at V and 0 bases at J, with 15 bases between. The CDR3 consists of 15 residues. Germline V gene lookup returns CDR1 MDHEN and CDR2 SYDVKM. CDR3 bases: TGTGCCAGCAGCCTTGTGACTAGAAGCTCCTACGAGCAGTACTTC. Translating gives CASSLVTRSSYEQYF.

The table lists this clonotype with a few counts. The chain uses TRBV6-5 and TRBJ2-3; a possible D gene is TRBD2 (5 bases). Germline V gene sequence: CDR1 MNHEY, CDR2 SVGAGI. CDR3 length: 14 residues. V lost 4 bases to trimming and J lost 4 bases, with 12 bases between them. The CDR3 spells CASSSRVSADTQYF. CDR3 nucleotide sequence: TGTGCCAGCAGTTCGCGGGTGTCGGCAGATACGCAGTATTTT.

V usage is TRBV12-3 or TRBV12-4 and J usage is TRBJ2-7; 10 bases agree with TRBD2. This CDR3 has 15 amino acids. The V and J ends lost 6 bases and 0 bases, in that order; junction bases with no gene match: 5. This chain's CDR3 is CASRELAGGSYEQYF. DNA for the CDR3: TGTGCCAGCAGGGAATTAGCGGGAGGCTCCTACGAGCAGTACTTC.

A remark on this clonotype: At one end, the junction sequence differs from germline, possibly due to a read error. The CDR3 is CASSLAVQGWQDTQYF. The CDR3 DNA is TGTGCCAGCAGCTTGGCCGTCCAGGGTTGGCAAGACACCCAGTACTTC. The chain is built from TRBV5-5 and TRBJ2-5; a weak D match, TRBD1 (5 bases). Germline V gene data show CDR1 as SGHKS and CDR2 as YYEKEE (reference sequence). The CDR3 spans 16 residues. Filled out from reference TRBV5-5 and TRBJ2-5, the complete variable domain reads DAGVTQSPTHLIKTRGQQVTLRCSPISGHKSVSWYQQVLGQGPQFIFQYYEKEERGRGNFPDRFSARQFPNYSSELNVNALLLGDSALYLCASSLAVQGWQDTQYFGPGTRLLVL.